What follows are 19 T cell receptor beta chains derived from one specimen sequenced in a study of Ad26.COV2.S vaccination and SARS-CoV-2 variants. Treatment indicated: roughly 18 received Ad26.COV2.S at low or high dose, single or two shots; several received placebo; per-sample allocation not given. Repertoires come from day 63 after the first vaccine or placebo injection. TCRdb's copy holds only in-frame clones and misses some; the assay was immunoSEQ multiplex PCR. The sample shows approximately 250,000 clones, around 85% of them seen only once. The specimen was peripheral blood, collected in a trial of Ad26.COV2.S vaccine versus placebo. The receptors originated from a person between 18 and 60 years old who received the Ad26.COV2.S COVID-19 vaccine or a placebo.

V and J are TRBV7-3 and TRBJ2-3; 10 nucleotides align to TRBD1. The CDR3 runs to 15 residues. V lost 5 bases to trimming and J lost 0 bases; unmatched junction nucleotides: 2. The germline V gene has CDR1 SGHTA and CDR2 FQGTGA. CDR3 nucleotide sequence: TGTGCCAGCAGCGGGACAGGGGTCAGCACAGATACGCAGTATTTT. Its translation: CASSGTGVSTDTQYF.

The chain is built from TRBV19 and TRBJ2-3; TRBD2 aligns across 7 bases. Trimming took 3 bases from V and 3 from J; bases not matched to a gene: 6. The CDR3 is 15 amino acids. Germline CDR1 is LNHDA and CDR2 is SQIVND (reference sequence). The CDR3 here is CASSIRGGGTDTQYF. As DNA, the CDR3 is TGTGCCAGTAGTATCCGTGGCGGGGGTACAGATACGCAGTATTTT.

This clone has just a few counts. CDR3 loop: CASSFFGTGERSLHF. The CDR3 DNA follows: TGTGCCAGCAGTTTTTTCGGGACAGGGGAGAGGTCCCTCCACTTT. The chain employs TRBV27 and TRBJ1-6; 10 bases agree with TRBD1. The V segment lost 3 bases and the J segment 14 bases; nucleotides outside the gene matches: 10. Germline V gene data show CDR1 as MNHEY and CDR2 as SMNVEV (reference sequence). The CDR3 is made up of 15 amino acids.

This chain uses TRBV18 with TRBJ2-2; D is unclear. The length of the CDR3 is 17 residues. Germline lookup yields CDR1 KGHSH and CDR2 LQKENI. The V end was cut by 1 base, the J end by 2 bases, with 14 bases between. In DNA form, the CDR3 reads TGTGCCAGCTCACCACTGAAAACGGTTTTTAACACCGGGGAGCTGTTTTTT. It codes for CASSPLKTVFNTGELFF. The complete variable domain, with remaining parts taken from reference TRBV18 and TRBJ2-2, reads NAGVMQNPRHLVRRRGQEARLRCSPMKGHSHVYWYRQLPEEGLKFMVYLQKENIIDESGMPKERFSAEFPKEGPSILRIQQVVRGDSAAYFCASSPLKTVFNTGELFFGEGSRLTVL.

This clone has just a few counts. The chain combines TRBV2 with TRBJ1-2; no clear D. The CDR3 totals 13 residues. Trimming cost V 4 bases and J 7 bases, with 13 bases left between them. The germline V gene has CDR1 SNHLY and CDR2 FYNNEI. The CDR3: CASSGDTAGGYTF. CDR3 nucleotides: TGTGCCAGCAGTGGAGATACAGCTGGTGGCTACACCTTC.

The rearrangement joins TRBV3-1 (or the pseudogene TRBV3-2) to TRBJ2-7, with a weak D call TRBD1 (6 bases). V dropped 4 bases and J dropped 6 bases, with 13 bases sitting between them. Germline-derived CDR1 and CDR2 are LGHDT and YNNKEL (reference sequence). CDR3 length equals 13 residues. The CDR3 DNA follows: TGTGCCAGCAGCCCCTTGCAGGGGAGCGAGCAGTACTTC. This translates into CASSPLQGSEQYF.

V is TRBV5-1 and J is TRBJ2-3; no firm D call. V lost 1 base and J 2 bases, leaving 17 bases between the germline ends. CDR1 and CDR2 (germline): SGHRS, YFSETQ. There are 17 residues in the CDR3. CDR3 nucleotide sequence: TGCGCCAGCAGCTTGTTTGGCGATCGGCGGACCACAGATACGCAGTATTTT. It translates to CASSLFGDRRTTDTQYF.

The chain links TRBV3-1 (or the pseudogene TRBV3-2) to TRBJ1-2, with D hard to call. V gave up 0 bases and J gave up 3 bases, with 8 bases separating them. In germline, CDR1 is LGHDT, CDR2 YNNKEL (reference sequence). The CDR3 is 14 residues long. The CDR3 loop reads CASSQETEHYGYTF. CDR3 DNA sequence: TGTGCCAGCAGCCAAGAAACAGAGCACTATGGCTACACCTTC.

The chain joins TRBV11-1 to TRBJ2-3, with D possibly TRBD2 on 5 matching bases. Germline CDR1 reads SGHAT; CDR2 reads FQDESV (reference sequence). Trimming stripped 5 bases from V and 3 bases from J, with 12 bases between. This CDR3 spans 14 amino acids. CDR3 in DNA: TGTGCCAGCAGCGCAGGACTGAAGACAGATACGCAGTATTTT. Translation gives CASSAGLKTDTQYF.

The V gene is TRBV21-1, the J gene TRBJ2-1; TRBD1 reflects the table's D call only, with no check against the DNA. TRBV21-1 is shown as a pseudogene. CDR3 size: 16 residues. DNA of the CDR3: TGTGCCAGCAGCACCCTGACAGGGAGCCTCTACAATGAGCAGTTCTTC. It encodes CASSTLTGSLYNEQFF.

The chain has TRBV29-1 and TRBJ1-1, with D maybe TRBD1 (6 bases). The CDR3 length is 14 residues. CDR1 is SQVTM and CDR2 is ANQGSEA in the germline V gene. V was pared by 4 bases and J by 4 bases, with 16 bases between. The CDR3 DNA sequence: TGCAGCGTTGTGTGGGGGGGCGGGAGCACTGAAGCTTTCTTT. Its protein product is CSVVWGGGSTEAFF.

The rearrangement links TRBV7-3 to TRBJ2-3; 7 bases map to TRBD2. The V gene's germline CDR1 is SGHTA and CDR2 FQGTGA. The CDR3 consists of 14 residues. V was pared by 5 bases and J by 3 bases, with 5 bases of the junction left unmatched. CDR3 region: CASSPDGGTDTQYF. DNA for the CDR3: TGTGCCAGCAGCCCGGACGGGGGGACAGATACGCAGTATTTT.

This rearrangement joins TRBV30 to TRBJ2-2; D is uncertain. Germline-derived CDR1 and CDR2 are GTSNPN and SVGIG (reference sequence). The CDR3 spans 15 residues. V dropped 2 bases and J dropped 2 bases, with 12 bases sitting between them. CDR3 coding DNA: TGTGCCTGGAGTCGGTCAGGCATAAACACCGGGGAGCTGTTTTTT. Residues: CAWSRSGINTGELFF.

This chain links TRBV29-1 with TRBJ2-1, with D hard to call. The CDR3 totals 14 residues. Trimming cost V 4 bases and J 0 bases, with 10 bases left between them. Germline V gene data show CDR1 as SQVTM and CDR2 as ANQGSEA. The CDR3 region has the DNA TGCAGCGTTGGTGTGCCTAGCTCCTACAATGAGCAGTTCTTC. This sequence encodes CSVGVPSSYNEQFF.

The J gene is TRBJ1-2, the V gene TRBV7-3; no definite D call. Germline V lookup: CDR1 SGHTA, CDR2 FQGTGA. This CDR3 has 15 amino acids. The ends were cut back, 1 base at V and 6 bases at J, with 15 bases in the middle. DNA for the CDR3: TGTGCCAGCAGCTTAAACGACGAAAACAAGAATGGCTACACCTTC. Residues: CASSLNDENKNGYTF. Complete variable domain (other parts from reference TRBV7-3 and TRBJ1-2): GAGVSQTPSNKVTEKGKYVELRCDPISGHTALYWYRQSLGQGPEFLIYFQGTGAADDSGLPNDRFFAVRPEGSVSTLKIQRTERGDSAVYLCASSLNDENKNGYTFGSGTRLTVV.

V usage is TRBV6-6 and J usage is TRBJ2-7; 10 bases match TRBD1. V trimming: 5 bases; J trimming: 3 bases; junction bases outside the gene matches: 7. The CDR3 spans 15 residues. Germline V lookup: CDR1 MNHNY, CDR2 SVGAGI (reference sequence). CDR3 loop: CASSPLGQGNYEQYF. Written as DNA, the CDR3 is TGTGCCAGCAGTCCATTGGGACAGGGGAACTACGAGCAGTACTTC.

The chain joins TRBV6-2 or TRBV6-3 to TRBJ2-4; 10 bases match TRBD1. The CDR3 consists of 15 residues. J was trimmed by 9 bases and V by 6 bases; bases with no gene match: 11. Germline V gene data show CDR1 as MNHEY and CDR2 as SVGEGT. Here the CDR3 reads CASSRAGTGEGIQYF. DNA for the CDR3: TGTGCCAGCAGCCGCGCCGGGACAGGGGAGGGCATTCAGTACTTC.

The chain joins TRBV25-1 to TRBJ1-4; TRBD1 aligns across 9 bases. The CDR3 extends over 18 amino acids. With 8 bases clipped from V and 3 bases from J, the junction kept 16 bases outside the gene matches. Germline CDR1 reads MGHDK; CDR2 reads SYGVNS. The CDR3, as DNA: TGTGCCAGCGGCCGTACGTGGGGACAGGGCGACTCTAATGAAAAACTGTTTTTT. As protein: CASGRTWGQGDSNEKLFF.

This clone occurred a few times. The chain carries TRBV27 and TRBJ1-1, with 8 bases identical to TRBD1. Germline trimming cut 4 bases from V and 6 bases from J; bases unmatched to any gene: 7. Germline-derived CDR1 and CDR2 are MNHEY and SMNVEV (reference sequence). The CDR3 has 14 amino acids. This CDR3 reads CASSWTGSMAEAFF. In DNA, the CDR3 is TGTGCCAGCAGTTGGACAGGGTCAATGGCTGAAGCTTTCTTT.